Below, one T cell receptor (beta chain) is given with its context. V was clipped by 0 bases and J by 2 bases; unmatched bases: 3. Germline loops: CDR1 SGDLS, CDR2 YYNGEE. CDR3 length: 15 amino acids. The repertoire was sequenced with immunoSEQ multiplex PCR; TCRdb's copy has only in-frame clones and lacks some. This sample carries 66,000 or so clones, over 75% of them seen once, and the ten largest clones take less than 6%. The data stem from a study of T cell changes during pregnancy in multiple sclerosis. The chain joins TRBV9 to TRBJ2-3, with 7 bases matching TRBD2. Here the sequenced sample was CD8+ T cells from peripheral blood mononuclear cells, taken before pregnancy. The sequence was collected from a female donor with multiple sclerosis, enrolled in a pregnancy study. This chain's CDR3 is CASSVAGDYTDTQYF. The CDR3 nucleotides are TGTGCCAGCAGCGTAGCGGGGGACTACACAGATACGCAGTATTTT.